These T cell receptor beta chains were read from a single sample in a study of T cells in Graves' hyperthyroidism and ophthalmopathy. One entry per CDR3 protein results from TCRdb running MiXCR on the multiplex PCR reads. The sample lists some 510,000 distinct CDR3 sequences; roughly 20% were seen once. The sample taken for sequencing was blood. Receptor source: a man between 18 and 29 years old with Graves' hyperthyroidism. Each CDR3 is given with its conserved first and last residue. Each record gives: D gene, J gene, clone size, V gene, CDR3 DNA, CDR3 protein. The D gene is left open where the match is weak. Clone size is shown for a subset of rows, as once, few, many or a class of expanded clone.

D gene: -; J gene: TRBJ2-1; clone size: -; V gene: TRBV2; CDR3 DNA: TGTGCCAGCAAACTAAACAATGAGCAGTTCTTC; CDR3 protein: CASKLNNEQFF
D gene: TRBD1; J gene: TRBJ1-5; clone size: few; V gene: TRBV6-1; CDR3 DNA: TGTGCCAGCAGGCAGCGGGACAGAAGAGAAGTTCAGCCCCAGCATTTT; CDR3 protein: CASRQRDRREVQPQHF
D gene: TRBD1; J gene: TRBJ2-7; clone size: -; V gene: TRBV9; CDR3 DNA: TGTGCCAGCAGCCCGACGGGACAGGGCTCCTACGAGCAGTACTTC; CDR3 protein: CASSPTGQGSYEQYF
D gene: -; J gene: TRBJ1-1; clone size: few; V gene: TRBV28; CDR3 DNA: TGTGCCACCACGACCAGACAGGCGTTGGACACTGAAGCTTTCTTT; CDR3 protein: CATTTRQALDTEAFF
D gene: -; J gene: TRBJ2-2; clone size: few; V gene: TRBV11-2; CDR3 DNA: TGTGCCAGCAGCTTAGACCAGGGGTCCGGGGAGCTGTTTTTT; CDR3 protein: CASSLDQGSGELFF
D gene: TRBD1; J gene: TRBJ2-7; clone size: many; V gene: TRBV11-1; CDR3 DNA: TGTGCCAGCAGCACCGGACAGGCCCGGTACGAGCAGTACTTC; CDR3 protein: CASSTGQARYEQYF
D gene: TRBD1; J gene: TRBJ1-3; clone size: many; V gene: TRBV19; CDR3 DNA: TGTGCCACCGAAGCGACAGGGACTGGAAACACCATATATTTT; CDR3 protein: CATEATGTGNTIYF
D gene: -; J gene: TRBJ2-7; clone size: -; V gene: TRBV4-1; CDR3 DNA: TGCGCCAGCAGCCAAGAGCTAGGGGCCTACGAGCAGTACTTC; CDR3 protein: CASSQELGAYEQYF
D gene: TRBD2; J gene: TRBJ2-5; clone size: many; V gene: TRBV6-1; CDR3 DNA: TGTGCCGTCCGGCTAGCGGGGGGAACCCGAGAGACCCAGTACTTC; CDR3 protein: CAVRLAGGTRETQYF
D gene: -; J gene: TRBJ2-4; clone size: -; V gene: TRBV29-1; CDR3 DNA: TGCAGCGTTGAGGGGGGGCAGGGCGCTTCCCAAAACATTCAGTACTTC; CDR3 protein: CSVEGGQGASQNIQYF
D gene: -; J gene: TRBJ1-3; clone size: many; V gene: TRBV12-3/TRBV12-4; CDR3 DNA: TGTGCCAGCCTCCACGCGGGGGACTCCTCCTCTGGAAACACCATATATTTT; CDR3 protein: CASLHAGDSSSGNTIYF
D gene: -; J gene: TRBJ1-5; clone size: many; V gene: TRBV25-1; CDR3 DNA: TGTGCCAGCAGCAAAGATAGTTATCAGCCCCAGCATTTT; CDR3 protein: CASSKDSYQPQHF
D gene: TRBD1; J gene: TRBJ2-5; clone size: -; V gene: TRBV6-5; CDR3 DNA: TGTGCCAGCAGTTACCGGGGTTGGGGACAGGGGGAGACCCAGTACTTC; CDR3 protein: CASSYRGWGQGETQYF
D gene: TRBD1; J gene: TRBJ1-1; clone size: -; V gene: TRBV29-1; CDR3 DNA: TGCAGCGCCCCCCAGGGGGCAAACACTGAAGCTTTCTTT; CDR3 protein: CSAPQGANTEAFF
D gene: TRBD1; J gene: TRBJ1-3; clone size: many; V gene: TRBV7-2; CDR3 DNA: TGTGCCAGCAGCCCTCACTCCGGGACAGCAAGAAACACCATATATTTT; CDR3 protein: CASSPHSGTARNTIYF
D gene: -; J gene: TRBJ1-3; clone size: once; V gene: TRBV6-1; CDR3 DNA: TGTGCCAGCAGTACACCAGGAGGGGACACCATATATTTT; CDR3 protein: CASSTPGGDTIYF
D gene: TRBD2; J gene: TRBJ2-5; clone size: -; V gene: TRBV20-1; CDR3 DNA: TGCAGTGCTTCTCATGGACTAGCGGGAGAATCTGAGACCCAGTACTTC; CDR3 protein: CSASHGLAGESETQYF
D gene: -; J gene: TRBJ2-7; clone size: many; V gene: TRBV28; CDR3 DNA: TGTGCCAGCAGTTTCCCCCGGGACGGGCCCTACGAGCAGTACTTC; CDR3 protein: CASSFPRDGPYEQYF
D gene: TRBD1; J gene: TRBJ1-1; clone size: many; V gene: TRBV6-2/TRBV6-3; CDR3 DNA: TGTGCCAGCACACCGGACAGGGGTTTAATGAACACTGAAGCTTTCTTT; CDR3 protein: CASTPDRGLMNTEAFF
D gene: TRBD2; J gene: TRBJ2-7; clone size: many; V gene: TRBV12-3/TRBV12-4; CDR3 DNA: TGTGCCAGCAGCCCCGGAGCGGGGGATTACGAGCAGTACTTC; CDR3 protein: CASSPGAGDYEQYF
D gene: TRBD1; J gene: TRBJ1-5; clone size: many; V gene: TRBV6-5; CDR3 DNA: TGTGCCAGCAGTAACAGGGGGCCCCATCAGCCCCAGCATTTT; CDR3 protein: CASSNRGPHQPQHF
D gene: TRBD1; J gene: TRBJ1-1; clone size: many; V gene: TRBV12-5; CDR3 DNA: TGTGCTAGTGCCGTACCGACAGGGAGGTCTGAAGCTTTCTTT; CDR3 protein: CASAVPTGRSEAFF
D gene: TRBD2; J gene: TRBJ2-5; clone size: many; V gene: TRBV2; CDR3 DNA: TGTGCCAGCAGTGAAATAGCGGGGGGCCAAGAGACCCAGTACTTC; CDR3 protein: CASSEIAGGQETQYF
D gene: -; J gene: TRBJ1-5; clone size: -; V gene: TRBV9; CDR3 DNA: TGTGCCAGCAGCCTAGGGGACATGAGCAATCAGCCTCAGCATTTT; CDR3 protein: CASSLGDMSNQPQHF
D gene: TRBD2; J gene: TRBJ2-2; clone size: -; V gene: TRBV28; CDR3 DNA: TGTGCCAGCAGTATTAGCGGGGGGCTAACCGGGGAGCTGTTTTTT; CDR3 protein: CASSISGGLTGELFF
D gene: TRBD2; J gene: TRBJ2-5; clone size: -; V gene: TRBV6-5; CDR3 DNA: TGTGCCAGCAGTTACTCTGGTAGCGGGGGCGGGGTGACCCAGTACTTC; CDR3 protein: CASSYSGSGGGVTQYF
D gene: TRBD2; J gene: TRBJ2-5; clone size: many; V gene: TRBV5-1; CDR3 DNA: TGCGCCAGCAGTCAGGCGGGGGGGCAAGAGACCCAGTACTTC; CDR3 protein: CASSQAGGQETQYF
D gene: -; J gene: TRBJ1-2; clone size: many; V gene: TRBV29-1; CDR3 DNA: TGCAGTTCCGACTATGGCTACACCTTC; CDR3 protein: CSSDYGYTF
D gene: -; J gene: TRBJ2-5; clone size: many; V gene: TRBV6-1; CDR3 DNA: TGTGCCAGCAGTAAGCCGGGCATCCAAGAGACCCAGTACTTC; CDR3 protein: CASSKPGIQETQYF
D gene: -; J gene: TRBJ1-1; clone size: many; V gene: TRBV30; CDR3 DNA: TGTGCCTGGATTGGGGGAGGAGCTTTCTTT; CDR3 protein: CAWIGGGAFF
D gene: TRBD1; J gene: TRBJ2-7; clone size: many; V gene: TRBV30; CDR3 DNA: TGTGCCTGGAGGGACAGGGGGAAATACGAGCAGTACTTC; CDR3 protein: CAWRDRGKYEQYF
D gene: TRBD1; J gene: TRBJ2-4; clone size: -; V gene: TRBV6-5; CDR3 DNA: TGTGCCAGCAGTTACCAGCCGACAGGGCCTCATCTAGCCAAAAACATTCAGTACTTC; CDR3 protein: CASSYQPTGPHLAKNIQYF
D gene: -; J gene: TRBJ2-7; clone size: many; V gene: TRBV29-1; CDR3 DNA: TGCAGCGTTACCGGGGGAACCTACGAGCAGTACTTC; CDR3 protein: CSVTGGTYEQYF
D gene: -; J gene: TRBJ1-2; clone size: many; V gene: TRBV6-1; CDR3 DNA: TGTGCCAGCAGTGAAACCACAGGCTACTATGGCTACACCTTC; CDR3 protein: CASSETTGYYGYTF
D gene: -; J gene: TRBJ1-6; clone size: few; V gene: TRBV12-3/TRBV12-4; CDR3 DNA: TGTGCCAGCAGGCGAAGGGTGGCAGGAAAAATCCTTAATTCACCCCTCCACTTT; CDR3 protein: CASRRRVAGKILNSPLHF
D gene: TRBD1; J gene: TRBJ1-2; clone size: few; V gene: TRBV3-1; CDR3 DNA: TGTGCCAGCAGCCCGCCAGGGCAGGGGGCCGATGGCTACACCTTC; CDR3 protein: CASSPPGQGADGYTF
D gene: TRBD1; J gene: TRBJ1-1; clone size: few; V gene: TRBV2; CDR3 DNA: TGTGCCAGCAGTGAAATTGTACGGGACAGGCGACGAAAGAAGAACACTGAAGCTTTCTTT; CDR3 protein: CASSEIVRDRRRKKNTEAFF
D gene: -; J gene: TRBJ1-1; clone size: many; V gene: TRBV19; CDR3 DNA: TGTGCCAGTAGTACCCCATCCCAAGGTCCGGGCGGAACTGAAGCTTTCTTT; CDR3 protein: CASSTPSQGPGGTEAFF
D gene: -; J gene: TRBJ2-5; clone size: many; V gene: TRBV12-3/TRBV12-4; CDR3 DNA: TGTGCCAGCAGTTGGGGAATGGCCCAAGAGACCCAGTACTTC; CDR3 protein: CASSWGMAQETQYF
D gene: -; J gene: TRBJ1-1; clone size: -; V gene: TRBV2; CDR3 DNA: TGTGCCAGCAGAGGCCCACCGAACACTGAAGCTTTCTTT; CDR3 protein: CASRGPPNTEAFF
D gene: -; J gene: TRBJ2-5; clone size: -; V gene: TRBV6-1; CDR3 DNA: TGTGCCAGCGGAACAGGGCGGAAGGCGGAGACCCAGTACTTC; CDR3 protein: CASGTGRKAETQYF
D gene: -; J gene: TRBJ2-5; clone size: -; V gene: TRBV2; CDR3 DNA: TGTGCCAGGGGAAAGGGCAGTAGCCAAGAGACCCAGTACTTC; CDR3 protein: CARGKGSSQETQYF
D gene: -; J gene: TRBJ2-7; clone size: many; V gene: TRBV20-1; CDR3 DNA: TGCAGTGCAACTGGTAACCTGGACCTAAGTTCCTACGAGCAGTACTTC; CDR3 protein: CSATGNLDLSSYEQYF
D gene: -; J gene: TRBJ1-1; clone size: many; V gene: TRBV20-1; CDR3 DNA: TGCAGTGCTAGAAGGCAGGGCAACACTGAAGCTTTCTTT; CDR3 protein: CSARRQGNTEAFF
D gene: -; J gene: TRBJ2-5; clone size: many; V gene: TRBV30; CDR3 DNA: TGTGCCTGGACTATATCATTAGAAGAGACCCAGTACTTC; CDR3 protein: CAWTISLEETQYF
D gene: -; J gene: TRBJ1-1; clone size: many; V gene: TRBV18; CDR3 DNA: TGTGCCAGCTCACCAATGGGGTCCACTGAAGCTTTCTTT; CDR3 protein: CASSPMGSTEAFF